The clone carrying this T cell receptor beta chain has only a few counts. Its target is unknown. The germline CDR1 and CDR2 sequences are SQVTM and ANQGSEA. The CDR3 totals 14 residues. Trimming removed 6 bases from V and 0 bases from J, with 12 bases in between. A multiplex PCR was run with 60 Vbeta primers and 13 Jbeta primers. TCRdb keeps only in-frame clones here, not all; method: immunoSEQ multiplex PCR. The sample shows more than 90,000 clones, approximately 74% of them seen only once. The data are from a study of cytomegalovirus exposure and HLA in healthy donors. Overall study findings and caveats: Reportedly, TCR beta sequences accurately predicted HLA-A and HLA-B alleles in most subjects. Presence/absence analyses assumed roughly uniform sequencing depth across donors, which may not hold. TCR beta chain V- and J-gene trimming was linked, in a later analysis, to a missense variant in DCLRE1C.

The receptor was isolated from a woman in her forties or fifties in good health and CMV-seropositive. The rearrangement joins TRBV29-1 to TRBJ2-4, with D unclear. Sequenced sample: PBMCs. CDR3 sequence reads: CSVAQPRAKNIQYF. DNA of the CDR3: TGCAGCGTCGCTCAACCTAGAGCCAAAAACATTCAGTACTTC.